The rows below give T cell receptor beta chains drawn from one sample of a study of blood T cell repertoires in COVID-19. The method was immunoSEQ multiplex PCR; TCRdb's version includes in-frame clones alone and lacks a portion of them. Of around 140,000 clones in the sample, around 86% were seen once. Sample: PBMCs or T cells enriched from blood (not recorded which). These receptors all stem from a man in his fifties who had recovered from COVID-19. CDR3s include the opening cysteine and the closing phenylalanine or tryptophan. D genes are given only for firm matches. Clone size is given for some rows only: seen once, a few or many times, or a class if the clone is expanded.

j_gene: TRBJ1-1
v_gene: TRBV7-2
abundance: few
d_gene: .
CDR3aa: CASSFQGMNTEAFF
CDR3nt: TGTGCCAGCAGCTTCCAGGGGATGAACACTGAAGCTTTCTTT

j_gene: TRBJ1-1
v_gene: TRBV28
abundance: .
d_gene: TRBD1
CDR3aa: CASRLGGNTEAFF
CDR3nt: TGTGCCAGCAGGTTAGGGGGCAACACTGAAGCTTTCTTT

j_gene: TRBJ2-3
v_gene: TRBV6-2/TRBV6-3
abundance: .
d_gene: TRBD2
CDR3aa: CASSYLAGGEDTQYF
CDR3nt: TGTGCCAGCAGTTACCTAGCGGGGGGAGAAGATACGCAGTATTTT

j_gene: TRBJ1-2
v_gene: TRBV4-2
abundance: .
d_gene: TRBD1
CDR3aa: CASSQVNRGRGNYGYTF
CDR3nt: TGTGCCAGCAGCCAAGTTAACAGGGGGCGAGGCAACTATGGCTACACCTTC

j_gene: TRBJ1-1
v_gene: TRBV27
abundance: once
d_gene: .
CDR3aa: CASRVYRDTEAFF
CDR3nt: TGTGCCAGCAGAGTCTACAGGGACACTGAAGCTTTCTTT

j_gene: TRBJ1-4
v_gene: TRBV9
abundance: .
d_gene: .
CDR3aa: CASSVRGTREKLFF
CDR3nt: TGTGCCAGCAGCGTGAGGGGGACCCGGGAAAAACTGTTTTTT

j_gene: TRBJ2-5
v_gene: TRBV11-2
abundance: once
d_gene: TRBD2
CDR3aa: CASSRTSGQETQYF
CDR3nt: TGTGCCAGCAGCCGGACTAGCGGCCAAGAGACCCAGTACTTC

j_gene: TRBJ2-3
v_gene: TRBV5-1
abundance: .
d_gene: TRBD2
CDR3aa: CASSLASGRSSTDTQYF
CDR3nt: TGCGCCAGCAGCTTGGCTAGCGGGAGGTCAAGCACAGATACGCAGTATTTT

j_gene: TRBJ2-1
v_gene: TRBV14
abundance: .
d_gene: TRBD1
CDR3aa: CASSQGAGTGYRRNEQFF
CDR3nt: TGTGCCAGCAGCCAAGGGGCCGGGACAGGGTATAGGAGGAATGAGCAGTTCTTC

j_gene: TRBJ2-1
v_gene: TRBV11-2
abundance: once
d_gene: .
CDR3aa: CASSLGLAGADNEQFF
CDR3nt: TGTGCCAGCAGCTTAGGTCTGGCAGGGGCTGACAATGAGCAGTTCTTC

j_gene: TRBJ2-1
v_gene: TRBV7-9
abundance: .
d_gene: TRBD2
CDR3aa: CASSLRLAGGNEQFF
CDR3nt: TGTGCCAGCAGCTTACGACTAGCGGGAGGTAATGAGCAGTTCTTC

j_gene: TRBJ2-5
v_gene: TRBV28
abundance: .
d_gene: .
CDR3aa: CASQAQETQYF
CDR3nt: TGTGCCAGTCAGGCCCAAGAGACCCAGTACTTC

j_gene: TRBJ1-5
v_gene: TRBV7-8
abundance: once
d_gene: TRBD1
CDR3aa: CASSLATGGGNQPQHF
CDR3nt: TGTGCCAGCAGCCTTGCTACAGGGGGGGGCAATCAGCCCCAGCATTTT

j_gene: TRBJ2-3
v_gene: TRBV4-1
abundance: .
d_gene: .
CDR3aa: CASSQRRPDTHSTDTQYF
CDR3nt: TGCGCCAGCAGCCAAAGACGGCCGGACACCCATAGCACAGATACGCAGTATTTT

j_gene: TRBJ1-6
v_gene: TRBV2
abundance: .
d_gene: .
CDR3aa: CASSVGGSGPLHF
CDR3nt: TGTGCCAGCAGTGTCGGGGGGTCCGGACCCCTCCACTTT

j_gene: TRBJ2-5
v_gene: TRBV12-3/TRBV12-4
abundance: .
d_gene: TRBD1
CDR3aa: CASRQGARETQYF
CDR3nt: TGTGCCAGCAGGCAGGGGGCCAGGGAGACCCAGTACTTC

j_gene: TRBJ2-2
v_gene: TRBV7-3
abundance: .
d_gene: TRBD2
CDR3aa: CASSLGLAGTGELFF
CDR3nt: TGTGCCAGCAGCTTAGGTCTAGCGGGTACCGGGGAGCTGTTTTTT

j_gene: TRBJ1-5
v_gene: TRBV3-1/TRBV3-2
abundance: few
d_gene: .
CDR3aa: CASSLYPNSNQPQHF
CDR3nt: TGTGCCAGCAGCCTCTATCCTAATAGCAATCAGCCCCAGCATTTT

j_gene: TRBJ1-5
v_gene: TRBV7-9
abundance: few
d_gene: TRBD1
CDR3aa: CASSLAGQGNQPQHF
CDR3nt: TGTGCCAGCAGCTTAGCGGGACAGGGGAATCAGCCCCAGCATTTT

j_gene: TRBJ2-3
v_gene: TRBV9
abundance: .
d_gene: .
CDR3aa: CASSVASSGAGTQYF
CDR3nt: TGTGCCAGCAGCGTAGCATCCAGCGGCGCCGGTACGCAGTATTTT

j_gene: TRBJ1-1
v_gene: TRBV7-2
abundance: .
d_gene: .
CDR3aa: CASSLELRGEAFF
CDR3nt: TGTGCCAGCAGCTTAGAATTGAGGGGGGAAGCTTTCTTT

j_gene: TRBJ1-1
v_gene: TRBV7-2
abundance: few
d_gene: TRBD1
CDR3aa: CASSLGLRTGGMNTEAFF
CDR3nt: TGTGCCAGCAGCTTAGGGTTGCGGACAGGGGGAATGAACACTGAAGCTTTCTTT

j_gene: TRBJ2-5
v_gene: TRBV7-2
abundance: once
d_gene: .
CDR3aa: CASSLALSGQETQYF
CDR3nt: TGTGCCAGCAGCTTAGCCCTCTCGGGGCAAGAGACCCAGTACTTC

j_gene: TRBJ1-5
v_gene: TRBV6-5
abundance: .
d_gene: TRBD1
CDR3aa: CASSYNRGFNQPQHF
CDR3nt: TGTGCCAGCAGTTACAACAGGGGATTCAATCAGCCCCAGCATTTT

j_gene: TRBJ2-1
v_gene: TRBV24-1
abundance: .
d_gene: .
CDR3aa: CATSDPSGLYRNEQFF
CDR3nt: TGTGCCACCAGTGATCCAAGCGGGCTATATCGCAATGAGCAGTTCTTC

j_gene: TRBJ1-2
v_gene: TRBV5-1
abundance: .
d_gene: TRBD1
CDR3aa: CASTPGTANYGYTF
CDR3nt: TGCGCCAGCACCCCTGGGACAGCCAACTATGGCTACACCTTC

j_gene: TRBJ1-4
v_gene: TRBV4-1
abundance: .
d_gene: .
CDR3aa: CASSQEPATNEKLFF
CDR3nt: TGCGCCAGCAGCCAAGAGCCGGCAACTAATGAAAAACTGTTTTTT

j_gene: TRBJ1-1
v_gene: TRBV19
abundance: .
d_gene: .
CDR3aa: CASSLVTGLAEAFF
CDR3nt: TGTGCCAGTAGTTTGGTTACAGGGCTCGCTGAAGCTTTCTTT

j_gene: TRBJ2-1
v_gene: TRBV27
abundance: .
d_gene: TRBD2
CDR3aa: CASRNIPGLAGDNEQFF
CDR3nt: TGTGCCAGCAGGAATATCCCGGGACTAGCGGGGGACAATGAGCAGTTCTTC

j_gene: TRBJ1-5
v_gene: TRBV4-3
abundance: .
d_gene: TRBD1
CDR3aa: CASSQDLYRTGSNQPQHF
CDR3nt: TGCGCCAGCAGCCAAGATTTGTATCGGACAGGGAGCAATCAGCCCCAGCATTTT

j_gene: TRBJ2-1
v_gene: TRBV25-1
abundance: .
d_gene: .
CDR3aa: CASSIQRNEQFF
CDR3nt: TGTGCCAGCAGTATCCAGAGGAATGAGCAGTTCTTC

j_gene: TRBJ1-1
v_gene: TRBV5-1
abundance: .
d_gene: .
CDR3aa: CASRGALNTEAFF
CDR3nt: TGCGCCAGCAGGGGGGCGCTGAACACTGAAGCTTTCTTT

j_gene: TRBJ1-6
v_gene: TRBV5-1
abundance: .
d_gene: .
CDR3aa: CASSLVQGSPLHF
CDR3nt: TGCGCCAGCAGCTTGGTCCAGGGGTCACCCCTCCACTTT

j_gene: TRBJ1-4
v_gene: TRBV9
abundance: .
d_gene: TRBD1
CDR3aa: CASSETEGASNEKLFF
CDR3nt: TGTGCCAGCAGCGAAACTGAGGGGGCCTCTAATGAAAAACTGTTTTTT

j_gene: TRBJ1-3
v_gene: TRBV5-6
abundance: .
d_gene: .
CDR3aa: CASSLNPGGHTIYF
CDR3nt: TGTGCCAGCAGCTTGAATCCGGGGGGACACACCATATATTTT

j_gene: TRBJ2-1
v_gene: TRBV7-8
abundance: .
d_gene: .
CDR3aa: CASSKGGGAYEQFF
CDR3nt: TGTGCCAGCAGCAAAGGAGGGGGGGCCTATGAGCAGTTCTTC

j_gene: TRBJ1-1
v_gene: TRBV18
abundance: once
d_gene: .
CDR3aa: CASSVTAMNTEAFF
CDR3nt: TGTGCCAGCTCCGTCACAGCTATGAACACTGAAGCTTTCTTT

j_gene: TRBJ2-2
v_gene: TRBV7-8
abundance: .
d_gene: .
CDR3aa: CASSLGTANTGELFF
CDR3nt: TGTGCCAGCAGCTTAGGGACAGCGAACACCGGGGAGCTGTTTTTT

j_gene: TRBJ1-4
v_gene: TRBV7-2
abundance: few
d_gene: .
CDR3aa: CASSLVYGTGEKLFF
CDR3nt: TGTGCCAGCAGCTTAGTATATGGTACAGGGGAAAAACTGTTTTTT

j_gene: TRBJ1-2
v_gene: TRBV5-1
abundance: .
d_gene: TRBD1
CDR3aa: CASSATGTGGAGYTF
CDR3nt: TGCGCCAGCAGCGCGACCGGGACAGGGGGCGCTGGCTACACCTTC